One and the same sample provided the 25 T cell receptor beta chains below, sequenced in a study of OX40 agonist ivuxolimab in advanced cancers. Sequencing used immunoSEQ multiplex PCR; TCRdb keeps in-frame clones, though not all of them. The table includes about 79,000 clones, around 83% detected once. The sample consisted of CD4+ or CD8+ T cells sorted from blood, taken in a trial of the OX40 agonist ivuxolimab. These receptors all stem from an adult with an advanced solid tumor such as melanoma, head and neck, liver or kidney cancer.

This chain connects TRBV18 to TRBJ1-5; TRBD1 is a possible D gene (6 bases). CDR1 and CDR2 (germline): KGHSH, LQKENI. Trimming cost V 6 bases and J 7 bases, with 19 bases left between them. The CDR3 is 15 amino acids. The CDR3 DNA follows: TGTGCCAGCTCCTTCTCTAACAGGGCAGGACAGCCCCAGCATTTT. Amino acid sequence: CASSFSNRAGQPQHF.

CDR3 sequence reads: CASRDRANTGELFF. DNA of the CDR3: TGTGCCAGCAGGGACAGGGCGAACACCGGGGAGCTGTTTTTT. J is TRBJ2-2 and V is TRBV2, with TRBD1 identical over 8 bases. V shed 6 bases, J shed 0 bases, and the junction held 0 bases outside the gene matches. The CDR3 consists of 14 residues. Germline lookup yields CDR1 SNHLY and CDR2 FYNNEI.

The chain recombines TRBV6-6 with TRBJ2-7; 9 nucleotides agree with TRBD1. There are 11 residues in the CDR3. The V gene's germline CDR1 is MNHNY and CDR2 SVGAGI (reference sequence). V lost 5 bases and J lost 13; bases outside the gene matches: 6. CDR3 protein: CASSRGQGIYF. CDR3 DNA sequence: TGTGCCAGCAGTCGGGGACAGGGAATTTACTTC.

This rearrangement joins TRBV7-9 to TRBJ2-6, with 7 positions matching TRBD1. The germline V gene has CDR1 SEHNR and CDR2 FQNEAQ (reference sequence). J gave up 4 bases and V 5 bases, and 14 bases lay outside the gene matches. The CDR3 contains 18 residues. CDR3 in amino acids: CASSVSRDSQPGANVLTF. The CDR3 DNA sequence: TGTGCCAGCAGCGTATCCCGGGACAGCCAACCCGGGGCCAACGTCCTGACTTTC.

The sample holds one count of this clone. The CDR3 bases are TGTGCCAGTAGTAACGGTGGAGGGACTAACTCTGGAAACACCATATATTTT. Residues: CASSNGGGTNSGNTIYF. V is TRBV19 and J is TRBJ1-3, with D tentatively TRBD1 (5 bases). The CDR3 is 17 residues long. Germline V gives CDR1 LNHDA, CDR2 SQIVND (reference sequence). V was cut by 4 bases and J by 0 bases, with 16 bases left in between.

CDR3 residues: CASSQEKGASSYNEQFF. The DNA of the CDR3 is TGCGCCAGCAGCCAAGAAAAGGGCGCAAGCTCCTACAATGAGCAGTTCTTC. V gene TRBV4-1 combines with J gene TRBJ2-1; D is ambiguous. The V and J ends lost 0 bases and 0 bases respectively, with 12 bases between them. Germline lookup yields CDR1 MGHRA and CDR2 YSYEKL. The CDR3 contains 17 residues.

The chain joins TRBV5-1 to TRBJ2-3; D gene uncertain. CDR3 length equals 17 residues. V lost 6 bases to trimming and J lost 6 bases, with 26 bases between them. Germline V gene sequence: CDR1 SGHRS, CDR2 YFSETQ. The CDR3 reads CASTLTPSSGSVDTQYF. The CDR3 nucleotides read TGCGCCAGCACCCTAACACCGTCCAGTGGGTCCGTGGATACGCAGTATTTT. Supplemented by reference TRBV5-1 and TRBJ2-3, the full variable domain reads KAGVTQTPRYLIKTRGQQVTLSCSPISGHRSVSWYQQTPGQGLQFLFEYFSETQRNKGNFPGRFSGRQFSNSRSEMNVSTLELGDSALYLCASTLTPSSGSVDTQYFGPGTRLTVL.

J is TRBJ1-2 and V is TRBV18; 12 nucleotides line up with TRBD1. In germline, CDR1 is KGHSH, CDR2 LQKENI. Trimming removed 3 bases from V and 4 bases from J; junction bases left unmatched: 6. The CDR3 has 16 amino acids. CDR3 sequence: CASSPGTGGPFYGYTF. DNA for the CDR3: TGTGCCAGCTCACCCGGGACAGGGGGCCCCTTCTATGGCTACACCTTC.

The chain joins TRBV5-4 to TRBJ2-5; 11 bases map to TRBD2. With V trimmed by 0 bases and J by 2 bases, 6 bases remained unmatched. This CDR3 has 17 amino acids. Germline CDR1 reads SGHNT; CDR2 reads YYREEE (reference sequence). CDR3 loop: CASSLDFGTSGQETQYF. The CDR3 DNA is TGTGCCAGCAGCTTGGATTTCGGGACTAGCGGTCAAGAGACCCAGTACTTC.

J is TRBJ2-7 and V is TRBV7-9; 10 nucleotides agree with TRBD1. The ends lost 3 bases at V and 4 bases at J; junction bases unmatched: 9. Germline CDR1 reads SEHNR; CDR2 reads FQNEAQ (reference sequence). The CDR3 has 16 residues. CDR3 nucleotides: TGTGCCAGCAGCTTTCCGACAGGGGGCGGGACGTACGAGCAGTACTTC. It codes for CASSFPTGGGTYEQYF.

The rearrangement uses TRBV14 and TRBJ2-1; D is uncertain. Germline CDR1 reads SGHDN; CDR2 reads FVKESK. V was shortened by 3 bases and J by 9 bases, with 6 bases between the two germline ends. This CDR3 spans 11 amino acids. DNA of the CDR3: TGTGCCAGCAGCCACTACGCTGAGCAGTTCTTC. Translating gives CASSHYAEQFF.

As concerns this clone: This specimen includes other DNA sequences encoding the same CDR3. The V and J genes are TRBV5-1 and TRBJ1-5, with a possible D match to TRBD1 (5 bases). The V and J ends lost 1 base and 7 bases respectively, with 9 bases between them. Germline V gene data show CDR1 as SGHRS and CDR2 as YFSETQ. CDR3 length: 13 residues. The CDR3, as DNA: TGCGCCAGCAGCTTGCAGGGTGGGCAGCCCCAGCATTTT. Its protein product is CASSLQGGQPQHF.

The chain combines TRBV6-5 with TRBJ1-1; D unresolved. The CDR3 has 15 residues. In germline, CDR1 is MNHEY, CDR2 SVGAGI. Trimming pared 0 bases from V and 8 bases from J, leaving 16 bases between. Here the CDR3 reads CASSYSGLDMREAFF. CDR3 sequence (DNA): TGTGCCAGCAGTTACTCTGGCCTCGATATGAGAGAAGCTTTCTTT.

The chain combines TRBV2 with TRBJ2-3; TRBD1 aligns across 10 bases. CDR3 length: 15 amino acids. Per germline, CDR1 SNHLY and CDR2 FYNNEI. The junction had 4 bases not matched to a gene; V was cut back by 4 bases and J by 3 bases. CDR3 nucleotides: TGTGCCAGCAGTGTAGGGACAGGGGAGACAGATACGCAGTATTTT. Protein product: CASSVGTGETDTQYF.

Only one count was recorded for this clone. The chain uses TRBV4-1 and TRBJ2-7; D is ambiguous. The CDR3 spans 15 residues. Looked up from germline, CDR1 is MGHRA and CDR2 is YSYEKL. Trimming cost V 4 bases and J 0 bases, with 13 bases left between them. The DNA of the CDR3 is TGCGCCAGCAGCCCCCGACTTTCCATCTCCTACGAGCAGTACTTC. Its translation: CASSPRLSISYEQYF.

The CDR3 DNA is TGTGCCAGCTCACTACTGGGGGAGTCTGGGGAAAAACTGTTTTTT. Protein: CASSLLGESGEKLFF. This chain uses TRBV18 with TRBJ1-4, with TRBD1 as a possible D gene (5 bases). Germline V lookup: CDR1 KGHSH, CDR2 LQKENI. Trimming shortened V by 4 bases and J by 8 bases, and 17 bases separated the two germline ends. This CDR3 has 15 residues.

The rearrangement joins TRBV5-1 to TRBJ2-7, with 8 nucleotides matching TRBD1. V lost 4 bases and J lost 6; bases outside the gene matches: 9. Germline loops: CDR1 SGHRS, CDR2 YFSETQ. The length of the CDR3 is 14 residues. The CDR3 nucleotides read TGCGCCAGCAGCGCACGACAGGGGTTTGGCGAGCAGTACTTC. The encoded protein is CASSARQGFGEQYF. The full variable domain, with the rest looked up from reference TRBV5-1 and TRBJ2-7, is KAGVTQTPRYLIKTRGQQVTLSCSPISGHRSVSWYQQTPGQGLQFLFEYFSETQRNKGNFPGRFSGRQFSNSRSEMNVSTLELGDSALYLCASSARQGFGEQYFGPGTRLTVT.

The chain links TRBV18 to TRBJ2-5; unclear D gene. CDR3 length equals 13 residues. Germline V gene sequence: CDR1 KGHSH, CDR2 LQKENI. V gave up 1 base and J gave up 1 base, with 4 bases separating them. As DNA, the CDR3 is TGTGCCAGCTCACCACAGAGCCAAGAGACCCAGTACTTC. Encoded protein: CASSPQSQETQYF.

This clone was observed a handful of times. The J gene is TRBJ1-1, the V gene TRBV6-6; 7 nucleotides match TRBD1. The CDR3 runs to 14 residues. Germline values: CDR1 MNHNY, CDR2 SVGAGI (reference sequence). V shed 6 bases, J shed 0 bases, and the junction held 4 bases outside the gene matches. CDR3 in amino acids: CASRTGQLNTEAFF. In nucleotides, the CDR3 is TGTGCCAGCAGGACAGGGCAACTGAACACTGAAGCTTTCTTT.

This chain uses TRBV7-2 with TRBJ2-3; possible D gene TRBD2, 5 bases. This CDR3 has 15 amino acids. Deletions cut 3 bases from V and 14 bases from J, with 24 bases between. CDR1 and CDR2 from the germline V gene are SGHTA and FQGNSA. CDR3: CASSFMISAGGLAYF. CDR3 DNA sequence: TGTGCCAGCAGCTTTATGATCAGCGCGGGTGGTTTAGCGTATTTT.

V usage is TRBV11-3 and J usage is TRBJ1-1, with a tentative D call TRBD1 (5 bases). The length of the CDR3 is 13 residues. V lost 4 bases and J 5 bases, leaving 11 bases between the germline ends. CDR1 and CDR2 from the germline V gene are SGHNT and YENEEA. CDR3 nucleotide sequence: TGTGCCAGCAGCTCTTATCAGGGTACTGAAGCTTTCTTT. As protein: CASSSYQGTEAFF.

The rearrangement links TRBV6-1 to TRBJ2-1; the match to TRBD1 covers 8 bases. Looked up from germline, CDR1 is MNHNS and CDR2 is SASEGT. CDR3 length: 16 residues. Trimming cost V 1 base and J 5 bases; bases outside gene matches: 7. CDR3 loop: CASSEEGTGGHNEQFF. The DNA of the CDR3 is TGTGCCAGCAGTGAAGAGGGCACAGGGGGGCACAATGAGCAGTTCTTC.

The CDR3 reads CASSLVGKTYEQYF. CDR3 in DNA: TGTGCCAGCAGCTTAGTTGGGAAGACCTACGAGCAGTACTTC. The chain employs TRBV11-2 and TRBJ2-7; D remains ambiguous. The V and J ends lost 1 base and 2 bases respectively, with 9 bases between them. CDR1 and CDR2 from the germline V gene are SGHAT and FQNNGV. The CDR3 runs 14 residues.

The V call is TRBV5-4, the J call TRBJ2-3; a possible D gene is TRBD2 (6 bases). Germline V lookup: CDR1 SGHNT, CDR2 YYREEE (reference sequence). The CDR3 is 16 residues long. V was shortened by 4 bases and J by 4 bases, with 19 bases between the two germline ends. This CDR3 reads CASSPDPTSPPDTQYF. The CDR3 DNA reads TGTGCCAGCAGCCCCGACCCGACTAGTCCCCCAGATACGCAGTATTTT. The whole variable domain, filled in from reference TRBV5-4 and TRBJ2-3, reads ETGVTQSPTHLIKTRGQQVTLRCSSQSGHNTVSWYQQALGQGPQFIFQYYREEENGRGNFPPRFSGLQFPNYSSELNVNALELDDSALYLCASSPDPTSPPDTQYFGPGTRLTVL.

The gene calls are TRBV7-8 and TRBJ2-1; 7 bases fit TRBD2. CDR3 size: 13 residues. In germline, CDR1 is SGHVS, CDR2 FQNEAQ. The ends lost 4 bases at V and 10 bases at J; junction bases unmatched: 7. CDR3: CASSSRAGPEQFF. In DNA, the CDR3 is TGTGCCAGCAGCTCAAGAGCGGGACCAGAGCAGTTCTTC.